Sequencing of this T cell receptor beta chain was carried out in a study of CD8+CD57+ T cells in acquired aplastic anemia. Study-wide context: Mean yield of DNA from sorted CD4+ and CD8+ cells was 3 to 3.5 ug. Sequencing produced an average of roughly 11 million reads per healthy donor for CD4+ cells.

This clonotype was seen more than once but under ten times. As yet, its antigen is unknown. V gave up 3 bases and J gave up 1 base, with 18 bases separating them. CDR1 is KGHSH, CDR2 LQKENI, per germline. The CDR3 covers 17 residues. Study conclusions and caveats: No significant difference in CD8+ Simpson's diversity was found between patients and controls. Twenty-nine sequences, all CD8+ CDR3, were shared between patients and controls.

Genomic DNA templated the TCR beta VDJ and CDR3 profiling. TCRdb re-analysed the reads in MiXCR, keeping a single row per CDR3 protein. The table includes 130,000 or so distinct CDR3 sequences, 41% detected once. The chain couples TRBV18 to TRBJ1-1, with a tentative D call TRBD1 (5 bases). The material sequenced was sorted CD4+, CD8+, or CD8+CD57+ T cells (not recorded which) from PBMCs. The source is a human donor in good health, serving as a control. In DNA, the CDR3 is TGTGCCAGCTCACCTCTGGGGGGATCGGGCCGGAACACTGAAGCTTTCTTT. Encoded protein: CASSPLGGSGRNTEAFF.